A selection of T cell receptor beta chains follows, all from one sample in a study of patients and donors after allogeneic stem cell transplantation. MiXCR was run by TCRdb on the RT-PCR reads, yielding one entry per CDR3 protein. The table lists fewer than 180,000 distinct CDR3 sequences, about 36% of them singletons. The sequenced material came from blood, either unsorted or a sorted T cell fraction (not recorded which). The source is a human donor who was either an allogeneic HSCT recipient or a stem cell or donor lymphocyte infusion donor (not recorded which). It is not recorded whose cells these are; they may come from a transplant donor. Both conserved end residues are part of each CDR3. Fields, in order: J gene, V gene, clone size, D gene, CDR3 protein, CDR3 DNA. A D gene is named only where the DNA matches it firmly. Rows may omit the clone size; those that give it use once, few, many or a size class.

TRBJ1-4 TRBV4-2 NA NA CASSGREEVGEKLFF TGTGCCAGCAGCGGCCGGGAGGAGGTTGGTGAAAAACTGTTTTTT
TRBJ1-4 TRBV7-9 NA NA CASSSHQTSNEKLFF TGTGCCAGCAGCTCCCACCAGACAAGTAATGAAAAACTGTTTTTT
TRBJ1-1 TRBV12-3/TRBV12-4 many TRBD1 CASSLRGRNTEAFF TGTGCCAGCAGCCTCAGGGGGAGGAACACTGAAGCTTTCTTT
TRBJ1-2 TRBV6-6 NA NA CASSGGQNYGYTF TGTGCCAGCTCCGGAGGGCAGAACTATGGCTACACCTTC
TRBJ1-6 TRBV12-3/TRBV12-4 NA NA CASSFRTGRGSPLHF TGTGCCAGCAGTTTCCGAACAGGACGGGGCTCACCCCTCCACTTT
TRBJ2-2 TRBV20-1 large NA CSARGYLTGELFF TGCAGTGCTAGAGGTTATTTAACCGGGGAGCTGTTTTTT
TRBJ1-2 TRBV6-1 few NA CASEGNGGSNYGYTF TGTGCCAGCGAAGGAAACGGAGGGAGTAACTATGGCTACACCTTC
TRBJ2-5 TRBV7-2 NA NA CASSPRGSLEETQYF TGTGCCAGCAGCCCCCGAGGGAGCCTCGAGGAGACCCAGTACTTC
TRBJ1-6 TRBV4-3 once NA CASSQEPRDFDSPLHF TGCGCCAGCAGTCAGGAGCCCAGGGATTTTGATTCACCCCTCCACTTT
TRBJ1-1 TRBV12-5 NA NA CASGSQQEWGTEAFF TGTGCTAGTGGCTCCCAACAGGAGTGGGGCACTGAAGCTTTCTTT
TRBJ2-3 TRBV11-2 few NA CASSLNSANTQYF TGTGCCAGCAGCTTGAACAGCGCCAATACGCAGTATTTT
TRBJ1-5 TRBV12-3/TRBV12-4 NA NA CASSLAPGRASNQPQHF TGTGCCAGCAGTTTAGCGCCCGGGCGGGCGAGCAATCAGCCCCAGCATTTT
TRBJ1-2 TRBV12-3/TRBV12-4 NA NA CASRRDAYGYTF TGTGCCAGCAGACGGGACGCGTATGGCTACACCTTC
TRBJ2-3 TRBV12-3/TRBV12-4 few NA CASSLTSVTDTQYF TGTGCCAGCAGTCTTACTAGTGTCACAGATACGCAGTATTTT
TRBJ2-5 TRBV7-9 NA NA CASSSRGGAETQYF TGTGCCAGCAGCTCACGTGGGGGCGCGGAGACCCAGTACTTC
TRBJ1-5 TRBV9 NA NA CASSSGDSNQPQHF TGTGCCAGCAGTTCAGGGGATAGCAATCAGCCCCAGCATTTT
TRBJ2-4 TRBV5-6 NA NA CASSLALGAAKNIQYF TGTGCCAGCAGCTTGGCCCTAGGGGCAGCCAAAAACATTCAGTACTTC
TRBJ1-4 TRBV12-3/TRBV12-4 NA NA CASSPGRRKNEKQFF TGTGCCAGCAGCCCTGGCCGAAGGAAGAATGAAAAACAGTTTTTT
TRBJ1-6 TRBV27 few NA CASSSGGLYSPLHF TGTGCCAGCAGTTCGGGGGGGTTATACTCACCCCTCCACTTT
TRBJ2-3 TRBV11-1 few TRBD1 CASSLKTGRGADTQYF TGTGCCAGCAGCTTAAAGACAGGGAGAGGGGCAGATACGCAGTATTTT
TRBJ1-1 TRBV9 NA TRBD1 CASSLTGTIHF TGTGCCAGCAGCTTGACAGGGACCATCCACTTT
TRBJ1-2 TRBV11-2 NA TRBD1 CASSSPGTAHYGYTF TGTGCCAGCAGCTCCCCCGGGACAGCCCATTATGGCTACACCTTC
TRBJ2-3 TRBV20-1 NA NA CSARRDLTDTQYF TGCAGTGCCCGACGAGACCTCACAGATACGCAGTATTTT
TRBJ1-2 TRBV20-1 NA NA CSARVIGRNYGYTF TGCAGTGCTAGAGTTATCGGGAGGAACTATGGCTACACCTTC
TRBJ1-4 TRBV7-8 many NA CASSLAGVQEKLFF TGTGCCAGCAGCTTAGCAGGGGTTCAGGAAAAACTGTTTTTT
TRBJ1-1 TRBV2 few NA CASSEARGLTEAFF TGTGCCAGCAGTGAAGCGCGAGGCCTCACTGAAGCTTTCTTT
TRBJ2-3 TRBV3-1 NA TRBD2 CASSRRTSGAGDTQYF TGTGCCAGCAGCCGACGGACTAGTGGGGCCGGTGATACGCAGTATTTT
TRBJ2-1 TRBV6-2/TRBV6-3 NA TRBD2 CASRILAGGYNEQFF TGTGCCAGCAGGATACTAGCGGGGGGGTACAATGAGCAGTTCTTC
TRBJ1-1 TRBV20-1 NA NA CSATTLTGNTEAFF TGCAGTGCTACCACGCTAACAGGGAACACTGAAGCTTTCTTT
TRBJ1-4 TRBV5-6 few NA CASSFSSGEEKLFF TGTGCCAGCAGCTTCTCTTCAGGAGAGGAAAAACTGTTTTTT
TRBJ1-4 TRBV12-3/TRBV12-4 NA TRBD1 CASSGDRNNEKLFF TGTGCCAGCAGTGGGGACAGAAATAATGAAAAACTGTTTTTT
TRBJ2-2 TRBV6-5 NA NA CASSYSGGGELFF TGTGCCAGCAGTTACTCAGGCGGCGGGGAGCTGTTTTTT
TRBJ1-5 TRBV7-3 few NA CASSLNGMDQPQHF TGTGCCAGCAGCTTAAATGGGATGGATCAGCCCCAGCATTTT
TRBJ1-4 TRBV5-1 NA NA CASSSGRGTNEKLFF TGCGCCAGCAGCTCCGGTCGGGGAACTAATGAAAAACTGTTTTTT
TRBJ1-2 TRBV9 few NA CASSVEEEGYGYTF TGTGCCAGCAGCGTAGAGGAGGAAGGATATGGCTACACCTTC
TRBJ2-1 TRBV29-1 NA NA CRILDPERENNEQFF TGCAGGATACTTGACCCCGAACGGGAAAACAATGAGCAGTTCTTC
TRBJ2-3 TRBV7-2 few NA CASSLSTGTIDTQYF TGTGCCAGCAGCTTAAGCACAGGGACCATAGATACGCAGTATTTT
TRBJ1-4 TRBV12-3/TRBV12-4 many TRBD1 CASSATWTGKQKLFF TGTGCCAGCAGCGCGACCTGGACAGGGAAGCAAAAACTGTTTTTT
TRBJ2-1 TRBV29-1 few NA CSVEEGEQFF TGCAGCGTTGAAGAGGGGGAGCAGTTCTTC
TRBJ1-2 TRBV10-3 few NA CAISEGREGWRNYGYTF TGTGCCATCAGTGAGGGCCGGGAGGGTTGGAGGAACTATGGCTACACCTTC